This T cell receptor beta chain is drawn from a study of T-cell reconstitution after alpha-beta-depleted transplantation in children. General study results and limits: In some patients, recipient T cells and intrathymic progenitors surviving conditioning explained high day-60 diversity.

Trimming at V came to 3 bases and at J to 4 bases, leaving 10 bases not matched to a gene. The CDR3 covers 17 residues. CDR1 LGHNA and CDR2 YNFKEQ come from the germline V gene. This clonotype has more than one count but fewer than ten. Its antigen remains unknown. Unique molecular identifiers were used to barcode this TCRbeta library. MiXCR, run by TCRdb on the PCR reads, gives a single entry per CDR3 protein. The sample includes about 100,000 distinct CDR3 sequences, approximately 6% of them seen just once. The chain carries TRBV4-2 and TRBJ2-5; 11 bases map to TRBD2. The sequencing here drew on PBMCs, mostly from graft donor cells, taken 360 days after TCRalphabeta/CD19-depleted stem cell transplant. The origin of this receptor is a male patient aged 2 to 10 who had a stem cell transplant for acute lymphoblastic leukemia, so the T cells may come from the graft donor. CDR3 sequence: CASSQSSSGGVIETQYF. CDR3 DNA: TGTGCCAGCAGCCAGTCAAGTAGCGGGGGGGTGATAGAGACCCAGTACTTC.